This entry features one T cell receptor (beta chain) sequence. These data are taken from a study of blood T cell repertoires in COVID-19. Study at large: PBMCs, B-cell-depleted T cells, or T cells provided the cDNA or gDNA that made up the material.

Authors' data handling: Reference gene primer amplification in the assay estimated nucleated cell counts. Measured with immunoSEQ multiplex PCR; TCRdb has only the in-frame clones, and not every one. D and trimming were read from the DNA, whereas the V and J calls and clone size are those reported in that table. The top ten hold 7.5% to 10% of the sample, which has approximately 210,000 clones, more than 70% seen once. Trimming took off 0 bases at V and 6 bases at J, with 30 bases between the two ends. Germline V lookup: CDR1 SGHRS, CDR2 YFSETQ. The CDR3 has 20 residues. The sample comprised PBMCs or T cells enriched from blood (not recorded which). This clonotype was sampled from a woman aged 18-29 years who had recovered from COVID-19. The chain uses TRBV5-1 and TRBJ1-2, with D perhaps matching TRBD1 (6 bases). The CDR3 DNA reads as TGCGCCAGCAGCTTGGATCCTTCCCAGGGGATTCGACAGGTCCTCAATGGCTACACCTTC. This encodes CASSLDPSQGIRQVLNGYTF.